Each of the 28 T cell receptor beta chains below was sequenced from the same sample in a study of shared clonotypes between healthy human individuals. Terminally differentiated effector memory CD45RA+ cells were left out of the naive CD8 fraction, which was CD45RO-negative and positively selected for CCR7. Generated by immunoSEQ multiplex PCR, the TCRdb table keeps only in-frame clones and is missing some. The table shows around 2,000,000 clones, with just under 95% occurring only once. The specimen was naive CD8+ T cells sorted from blood. The receptors were gathered from a man aged 18-30 years in good health.

The V call is TRBV27, the J call TRBJ2-7; TRBD1 is a possible D gene (5 bases). The germline gives CDR1 MNHEY, CDR2 SMNVEV (reference sequence). Trimming stripped 2 bases from V and 5 bases from J, with 10 bases between. The CDR3 spans 13 residues. CDR3 bases: TGTGCCAGCAGTTTACACAGGTTAGACGAGCAGTACTTC. Protein product: CASSLHRLDEQYF.

The chain employs TRBV30 and TRBJ2-7, with 14 positions matching TRBD2. Per germline, CDR1 GTSNPN and CDR2 SVGIG (reference sequence). J gave up 6 bases and V 4 bases, and 8 bases lay outside the gene matches. The CDR3 spans 15 residues. The CDR3 here is CAWTGLAGGESEQYF. The CDR3 DNA reads TGTGCCTGGACCGGACTAGCGGGGGGTGAGAGCGAGCAGTACTTC.

The chain recombines TRBV5-1 with TRBJ2-1; D gene ambiguous. Per the germline V gene, CDR1 is SGHRS and CDR2 is YFSETQ. With 0 bases removed from V and 0 bases from J, the gap between germline ends came to 10 bases. CDR3 size: 16 residues. CDR3 bases: TGCGCCAGCAGCTTGGACCCCCGGCGCTCCTACAATGAGCAGTTCTTC. It codes for CASSLDPRRSYNEQFF.

The rearrangement joins TRBV30 to TRBJ1-4; D is possibly TRBD1 (5 bases). V lost 1 base and J 2 bases, leaving 8 bases between the germline ends. Germline CDR1 is GTSNPN and CDR2 is SVGIG (reference sequence). The CDR3 extends over 14 amino acids. CDR3 protein: CAWSEPGTNEKLFF. CDR3 bases: TGTGCCTGGAGTGAGCCAGGGACTAATGAAAAACTGTTTTTT. The full variable domain, in which reference TRBV30 and TRBJ1-4 provide the parts outside the CDR3, is SQTIHQWPATLVQPVGSPLSLECTVEGTSNPNLYWYRQAAGRGLQLLFYSVGIGQISSEVPQNLSASRPQDRQFILSSKKLLLSDSGFYLCAWSEPGTNEKLFFGSGTQLSVL.

The chain joins TRBV27 to TRBJ2-5, with D maybe TRBD1 (6 bases). Trimming left V 4 bases short and J 5 bases short, with 17 bases between. The CDR3 spans 15 residues. Germline V gene data show CDR1 as MNHEY and CDR2 as SMNVEV (reference sequence). The CDR3 protein is CASSSLRDIEETQYF. CDR3 DNA sequence: TGTGCCAGCAGTTCCCTCCGGGACATTGAGGAGACCCAGTACTTC.

This chain joins TRBV27 and TRBJ2-3; a weak D match, TRBD2 (7 bases). Germline assignment: CDR1 MNHEY and CDR2 SMNVEV (reference sequence). Trimming removed 1 base from V and 0 bases from J, with 11 bases in between. This CDR3 is 16 amino acids long. CDR3 nucleotide sequence: TGTGCCAGCAGTTTATGGTCGGGGGGCAGCACAGATACGCAGTATTTT. This gives the protein CASSLWSGGSTDTQYF.

The J gene is TRBJ2-2, the V gene TRBV10-2; 10 nucleotides agree with TRBD2. Germline CDR1 WSHSY, CDR2 SAAADI. Unmatched junction bases numbered 10, after V lost 10 bases and J lost 8 bases. This CDR3 contains 14 residues. The CDR3 DNA reads as TGCGCCATCGGTGCTAGCGGGAGTTCAGGGGAGCTGTTTTTT. Residues: CAIGASGSSGELFF.

The V and J genes are TRBV13 and TRBJ1-6; D might be TRBD1 (6 bases). Trimming shortened V by 4 bases and J by 7 bases, and 26 bases separated the two germline ends. From germline, CDR1 is PRHDT and CDR2 FYEKMQ (reference sequence). The CDR3 runs 19 residues. In DNA, the CDR3 is TGTGCCAGCAGCTCATACGTACTACGGGACATTCCTTCGAATTCACCCCTCCACTTT. Residues: CASSSYVLRDIPSNSPLHF. Complete variable domain (other parts from reference TRBV13 and TRBJ1-6): AAGVIQSPRHLIKEKRETATLKCYPIPRHDTVYWYQQGPGQDPQFLISFYEKMQSDKGSIPDRFSAQQFSDYHSELNMSSLELGDSALYFCASSSYVLRDIPSNSPLHFGNGTRLTVT.

J is TRBJ2-7 and V is TRBV5-6; 11 positions agree with TRBD2. This CDR3 is built from 15 residues. Germline V gene sequence: CDR1 SGHDT, CDR2 YYEEEE. Losses at the gene ends were 7 bases for V and 2 bases for J; bases not matched to a gene: 8. In DNA, the CDR3 is TGTGCCAGCTCACTAGCGGGAGTTTCGACCTACGAGCAGTACTTC. Encoded protein: CASSLAGVSTYEQYF.

The chain couples TRBV19 to TRBJ1-5; unclear D gene. Germline CDR1 is LNHDA and CDR2 is SQIVND (reference sequence). The CDR3 covers 15 residues. V was trimmed by 4 bases and J by 3 bases, leaving 13 bases between them. CDR3 in DNA: TGTGCCAGTAGTAGTGTGGAGGTAATCAATCAGCCCCAGCATTTT. Protein sequence: CASSSVEVINQPQHF.

The chain employs TRBV28 and TRBJ2-3; a possible D gene is TRBD2 (6 bases). This CDR3 region has 12 residues. Deletions cut 8 bases from V and 5 bases from J, with 11 bases between. Germline V gene lookup returns CDR1 MDHEN and CDR2 SYDVKM. DNA of the CDR3: TGTGCCAGCCGGGGGTTGGGAGATACGCAGTATTTT. It specifies CASRGLGDTQYF.

V gene TRBV9 combines with J gene TRBJ2-1; D is possibly TRBD1 (5 bases). This CDR3 has 15 amino acids. V shed 2 bases and J shed 2 bases, with 11 bases lying between them. Germline V gives CDR1 SGDLS, CDR2 YYNGEE. The CDR3 reads CASSVGQTAYNEQFF. DNA for the CDR3: TGTGCCAGCAGCGTCGGACAAACCGCCTACAATGAGCAGTTCTTC.

This chain joins TRBV4-3 and TRBJ1-2, with 9 bases lining up with TRBD1. Trimming cost V 6 bases and J 4 bases; bases outside gene matches: 9. Germline-derived CDR1 and CDR2 are LGHNA and YSLEER. CDR3 length: 15 amino acids. The CDR3 DNA reads as TGCGCCAGCAGTGTTGGGACAGGGTCTTTCTATGGCTACACCTTC. Its protein product is CASSVGTGSFYGYTF.

V gene TRBV4-2 combines with J gene TRBJ2-1; weak D call: TRBD1 (5 bases). CDR1 is LGHNA and CDR2 is YNFKEQ in the germline V gene. CDR3 length equals 15 residues. Trimming cost V 0 bases and J 5 bases, with 11 bases left between them. In DNA, the CDR3 is TGTGCCAGCAGCCAAGAATTAGGGGAAAACAATGAGCAGTTCTTC. Encoded protein: CASSQELGENNEQFF.

Only one count was recorded for this clone. The chain employs TRBV5-6 and TRBJ2-5, with D hard to call. CDR1 is SGHDT, CDR2 YYEEEE, per germline. This CDR3 spans 13 amino acids. V was shortened by 1 base and J by 9 bases, with 13 bases between the two germline ends. As DNA, the CDR3 is TGTGCCAGCAGCTTGCAACAGCTCGCGGCCCAGTACTTC. Encoded protein: CASSLQQLAAQYF.

The chain couples TRBV5-1 to TRBJ1-1; D is perhaps TRBD1 (6 bases). The CDR3 sequence is 13 residues long. Trimming removed 0 bases at V and 6 bases at J, with 9 bases between. Germline loops: CDR1 SGHRS, CDR2 YFSETQ. This chain's CDR3 is CASSLGAGAEAFF. The CDR3 nucleotides read TGCGCCAGCAGCTTGGGGGCAGGGGCTGAAGCTTTCTTT.

The gene calls are TRBV9 and TRBJ2-1; tentatively, D is TRBD1 (6 bases). There are 14 residues in the CDR3. Germline V CDR1 and CDR2: SGDLS, YYNGEE. Trimming stripped 0 bases from V and 8 bases from J, with 12 bases between. CDR3 coding DNA: TGTGCCAGCAGCGTAGGGCAGGGGCGAGATGAGCAGTTCTTC. Translated, it gives CASSVGQGRDEQFF.

This chain joins TRBV9 and TRBJ1-2; D is ambiguous. CDR3 length: 12 amino acids. Germline values: CDR1 SGDLS, CDR2 YYNGEE. Between the trimmed V and J ends, which lost 3 bases and 4 bases, there was a span of 7 bases. CDR3 coding DNA: TGTGCCAGCAGCGCGGACGGCTATGGCTACACCTTC. Its protein is CASSADGYGYTF.

The V call is TRBV6-6, the J call TRBJ1-1; no clear D. This CDR3 is 12 amino acids long. V was pared by 8 bases and J by 4 bases, with 11 bases between. Germline-derived CDR1 and CDR2 are MNHNY and SVGAGI (reference sequence). This CDR3 is CASLGLSTEAFF. The CDR3 DNA follows: TGTGCCAGCCTCGGGCTGTCCACTGAAGCTTTCTTT.

There are a few counts of this clone. Distinct nucleotide sequences in the sample also encode this CDR3. In DNA form, the CDR3 reads TGCGCCAGCAGCCAAGATGAGAATCAGCCCCAGCATTTT. Its protein product is CASSQDENQPQHF. This chain connects TRBV4-3 to TRBJ1-5, with D uncertain. Germline CDR1 reads LGHNA; CDR2 reads YSLEER. V was trimmed by 0 bases and J by 4 bases, leaving 4 bases between them. This CDR3 contains 13 residues.

This clone was seen a single time. The chain carries TRBV7-9 and TRBJ1-2, with D unclear. The germline V gene has CDR1 SEHNR and CDR2 FQNEAQ (reference sequence). The germline V and J ends were trimmed by 5 bases and 4 bases, with 14 bases remaining between them. CDR3 size: 14 residues. This chain's CDR3 is CASSPEQPAYGYTF. The DNA of the CDR3 is TGTGCCAGCAGCCCCGAGCAGCCCGCCTATGGCTACACCTTC. Combining the CDR3 with reference TRBV7-9 and TRBJ1-2 gives the whole variable domain DTGVSQNPRHKITKRGQNVTFRCDPISEHNRLYWYRQTLGQGPEFLTYFQNEAQLEKSRLLSDRFSAERPKGSFSTLEIQRTEQGDSAMYLCASSPEQPAYGYTFGSGTRLTVV.

V and J are TRBV4-3 and TRBJ2-1; D remains unclear. The germline CDR1 and CDR2 sequences are LGHNA and YSLEER. This CDR3 spans 17 amino acids. The V gene lost 0 bases and the J gene lost 2 bases, with 14 bases spanning the gap. CDR3 in amino acids: CASSQDPGTEPYNEQFF. DNA for the CDR3: TGCGCCAGCAGCCAAGATCCGGGCACCGAACCCTACAATGAGCAGTTCTTC.

The chain has TRBV18 and TRBJ1-4; the D gene is possibly TRBD1 (5 bases). In germline, CDR1 is KGHSH, CDR2 LQKENI. The V end was cut by 3 bases, the J end by 7 bases, with 15 bases between. CDR3 size: 15 residues. CDR3 protein: CASSPWQGWAEKLFF. Here the CDR3 DNA reads TGTGCCAGCTCACCTTGGCAGGGCTGGGCTGAAAAACTGTTTTTT.

The chain recombines TRBV5-6 with TRBJ2-7, with D possibly being TRBD2 (5 bases). Deletions cut 2 bases from V and 4 bases from J, with 10 bases between. The CDR3 sequence is 13 residues long. CDR1 is SGHDT, CDR2 YYEEEE, per germline. The CDR3 DNA sequence: TGTGCCAGCAGCTTCTGGACTGGATACGAGCAGTACTTC. Translated, it gives CASSFWTGYEQYF.

The rearrangement uses TRBV30 and TRBJ1-6; 10 bases fit TRBD1. V dropped 1 base and J dropped 9; count of bases not matched to a gene: 3. CDR3 length: 14 amino acids. CDR1 is GTSNPN and CDR2 is SVGIG in the germline V gene (reference sequence). CDR3 bases: TGTGCCTGGAGTGAGGGGACAGGGGCTTCACCCCTCCACTTT. Residues: CAWSEGTGASPLHF.

This clone has a single count. V usage is TRBV9 and J usage is TRBJ2-3; the D gene is possibly TRBD1 (5 bases). This CDR3 spans 15 amino acids. CDR1 is SGDLS and CDR2 is YYNGEE in the germline V gene. Trimming cost V 4 bases and J 3 bases, with 15 bases left between them. CDR3 protein: CASSKEGDWTDTQYF. CDR3 nucleotides: TGTGCCAGCAGCAAGGAAGGGGATTGGACAGATACGCAGTATTTT.

CDR3 nucleotide sequence: TGTGCCAGCAGCGAATCTACAGGCCTCTATGGCTACACCTTC. This codes for CASSESTGLYGYTF. The chain employs TRBV9 and TRBJ1-2, with D possibly matching TRBD1 (5 bases). Looked up from germline, CDR1 is SGDLS and CDR2 is YYNGEE. The CDR3 extends over 14 amino acids. The V end was cut by 3 bases, the J end by 4 bases, with 13 bases between.

The rearrangement links TRBV27 to TRBJ1-5, with 9 bases fitting TRBD1. With V trimmed by 5 bases and J by 7 bases, 6 bases remained unmatched. Germline-derived CDR1 and CDR2 are MNHEY and SMNVEV (reference sequence). The CDR3 covers 14 residues. The CDR3 spells CASSPDRGWQPQHF. CDR3 nucleotide sequence: TGTGCCAGCAGTCCGGACAGGGGTTGGCAGCCCCAGCATTTT.